The TCR beta chain described here comes from a study of blood T cells in healthy people across ages. A second PCR, run for about 7 to 11 cycles, used a sample-barcoded 5' primer plus a J-beta primer mix. Each sample yielded at least 2.5 million CDR3-containing paired-end reads. TCRdb ran MiXCR on the 5' RACE reads and lists one entry per CDR3 protein. The sample contains approximately 790,000 distinct CDR3 sequences, approximately 67% of which appear only once. Germline V gives CDR1 MDHEN, CDR2 SYDVKM. The length of the CDR3 is 14 residues. Deletions cut 8 bases from V and 4 bases from J, with 14 bases between.

The chain recombines TRBV28 with TRBJ1-4, with D unclear. Source material: blood. This TCR derives from a young man in good health. CDR3 residues: CASLTGQSNEKLFF. The CDR3, as DNA: TGTGCCAGCCTCACTGGGCAGAGTAATGAAAAACTGTTTTTT.